These 11 T cell receptor beta chains came from one sample sequenced in a study of T-cell memory formation after mild COVID-19. TCRdb re-called the 5' RACE reads with MiXCR, one entry per CDR3 protein. The table has some 150,000 distinct CDR3 sequences, approximately 25% seen once; the top ten hold approximately 25%. Input material: PBMCs or a T cell subset sorted from them (not recorded which). The origin of the receptors is an adult woman who had mild COVID-19 (a few samples of this study predate the infection). Cell type and time point are not known.

The rearrangement joins TRBV5-1 to TRBJ1-1, with TRBD1 matching 8 bases. The CDR3 is 15 residues long. Germline CDR1 is SGHRS and CDR2 is YFSETQ. J gave up 11 bases and V 0 bases, and 12 bases lay outside the gene matches. CDR3 sequence (DNA): TGCGCCAGCAGCTTGGGTAGCTCAGGGGGCGAGGAGGCTTTCTTT. This encodes CASSLGSSGGEEAFF.

A few counts support this clonotype. The V and J genes are TRBV7-6 and TRBJ2-5; 11 bases fit TRBD2. Trimming cost V 5 bases and J 5 bases; bases outside gene matches: 10. From germline, CDR1 is SGHVS and CDR2 FNYEAQ. The CDR3 consists of 16 residues. The CDR3 coding sequence is TGTGCCAGCAGCCCGAACTCACTAGCGGGAGCGGAGACCCAGTACTTC. Its translation: CASSPNSLAGAETQYF.

The chain couples TRBV7-8 to TRBJ2-7, with a possible D match to TRBD2 (5 bases). The CDR3 contains 17 residues. The germline V and J ends were trimmed by 6 bases and 0 bases, with 21 bases remaining between them. Germline CDR1 reads SGHVS; CDR2 reads FQNEAQ. The DNA of the CDR3 is TGTGCCAGCAGACCCGGGGTTGGGGAGTTCAACTCCTACGAGCAGTACTTC. Its translation is CASRPGVGEFNSYEQYF.

This clonotype has a handful of counts. The chain carries TRBV20-1 and TRBJ1-1; perhaps TRBD1 as D (6 bases). The V gene lost 0 bases and the J gene lost 3 bases, with 11 bases spanning the gap. Germline V gene data show CDR1 as DFQATT and CDR2 as SNEGSKA (reference sequence). The CDR3 is made up of 14 amino acids. CDR3 sequence: CSARDGGRDTEAFF. The DNA for the CDR3 is TGCAGTGCTAGAGATGGGGGCCGCGACACTGAAGCTTTCTTT.

CDR3 bases: TGTGCCAGCAGCACTAGCGTGGACGCCTACAATGAGCAGTTCTTC. Translation: CASSTSVDAYNEQFF. J is TRBJ2-1 and V is TRBV7-6, with 7 bases aligning to TRBD2. The germline gives CDR1 SGHVS, CDR2 FNYEAQ. Trimming at V came to 5 bases and at J to 2 bases, leaving 6 bases not matched to a gene. This CDR3 contains 15 residues.

The chain uses TRBV20-1 and TRBJ2-7; D is perhaps TRBD1 or TRBD2 (5 bases each). The CDR3 runs 13 residues. Germline CDR1 is DFQATT and CDR2 is SNEGSKA (reference sequence). V was clipped by 0 bases and J by 1 base, with 7 bases between them. The CDR3 DNA is TGCAGTGCTAGAGATGGGGGTTCCTACGAGCAGTACTTC. Translating gives CSARDGGSYEQYF.

This clonotype was seen only once. V is TRBV20-1 and J is TRBJ1-1, with D possibly TRBD1 on 6 matching bases. Germline CDR1 is DFQATT and CDR2 is SNEGSKA (reference sequence). The CDR3 is 15 amino acids. V gave up 6 bases and J gave up 0 bases, with 17 bases separating them. For the CDR3, the DNA is TGCAGTGCACCCGGGGCAGGGGTAATGAACACTGAAGCTTTCTTT. Amino acid sequence: CSAPGAGVMNTEAFF.

In its sample, this clonotype was seen a few times. The rearrangement uses TRBV29-1 and TRBJ2-7; D might be TRBD1 or TRBD2, each matching 5 bases. Trimming left V 6 bases short and J 4 bases short, with 13 bases between. The CDR3 spans 12 residues. Germline V lookup: CDR1 SQVTM, CDR2 ANQGSEA. This chain's CDR3 is CSVGAGVYEQYF. CDR3 nucleotides: TGCAGCGTCGGGGCCGGGGTGTACGAGCAGTACTTC.

This clonotype was counted between two and nine times. The rearrangement uses TRBV20-1 and TRBJ2-1; TRBD2 might be the D (7 bases). This CDR3 has 15 amino acids. V lost 5 bases and J lost 7, with 21 bases in between. Germline CDR1 reads DFQATT; CDR2 reads SNEGSKA (reference sequence). The CDR3 spells CSAPLGGGPNNEQFF. The DNA for the CDR3 is TGCAGTGCTCCTTTAGGGGGAGGGCCGAATAATGAGCAGTTCTTC.

This clonotype came up many times. The CDR3 DNA reads as TGTGCCAGCAGTACGACCCGCTCAGAGGGCTACACCTTC. Translating it yields CASSTTRSEGYTF. The gene calls are TRBV6-5 and TRBJ1-2; D is unresolved. The CDR3 contains 13 residues. The V end was cut by 5 bases, the J end by 8 bases, with 15 bases between. In germline, CDR1 is MNHEY, CDR2 SVGAGI.

The CDR3 loop is CASSVVTSQQYF. CDR3 coding DNA: TGTGCCAGCAGTGTGGTGACCTCCCAGCAGTACTTC. The chain couples TRBV2 to TRBJ2-7, with D unclear. The germline gives CDR1 SNHLY, CDR2 FYNNEI. With 4 bases removed from V and 8 bases from J, the gap between germline ends came to 12 bases. This CDR3 region has 12 residues.